This passage covers 21 T cell receptor beta chains from one sample sequenced in a study of blood T cell repertoires in COVID-19. Method: immunoSEQ multiplex PCR; TCRdb's copy keeps in-frame clones and lacks some. The sample contains approximately 200,000 clones, approximately 85% of which appear only once. The source material was PBMCs or T cells enriched from blood (not recorded which). The source is a woman aged 25 to 39 who had recovered from COVID-19.

The chain uses TRBV7-2 and TRBJ1-5; D gene ambiguous. Trimming removed 5 bases at V and 6 bases at J, with 17 bases between. CDR3 size: 15 residues. Germline V lookup: CDR1 SGHTA, CDR2 FQGNSA. Here the CDR3 DNA reads TGTGCCAGCAGCAAAGACTCTCAAGTAGGTCAGCCCCAGCATTTT. Translating it yields CASSKDSQVGQPQHF.

This clone was recorded only once. The V and J genes are TRBV18 and TRBJ1-5, with D perhaps TRBD1 (6 bases). V lost 4 bases and J 0 bases, leaving 16 bases between the germline ends. Germline values: CDR1 KGHSH, CDR2 LQKENI. This CDR3 spans 17 amino acids. The CDR3 sequence: CASSRKRTAYSNQPQHF. The CDR3 nucleotides read TGTGCCAGCTCACGCAAGAGGACAGCTTATAGCAATCAGCCCCAGCATTTT.

The chain is built from TRBV13 and TRBJ1-4; tentative D call: TRBD1 (6 bases). The CDR3 totals 14 residues. V lost 0 bases to trimming and J lost 8 bases, with 10 bases between them. Germline lookup yields CDR1 PRHDT and CDR2 FYEKMQ (reference sequence). CDR3 sequence: CASSLGTGREKLFF. The CDR3 region has the DNA TGTGCCAGCAGCTTAGGTACAGGGCGGGAAAAACTGTTTTTT. The full variable domain, completed using reference TRBV13 and TRBJ1-4, is AAGVIQSPRHLIKEKRETATLKCYPIPRHDTVYWYQQGPGQDPQFLISFYEKMQSDKGSIPDRFSAQQFSDYHSELNMSSLELGDSALYFCASSLGTGREKLFFGSGTQLSVL.

V gene TRBV25-1 combines with J gene TRBJ2-7; 7 bases align to TRBD2. The J segment lost 3 bases and the V segment lost 4 bases, leaving 15 bases of the junction unmatched. The length of the CDR3 is 17 residues. Germline V CDR1 and CDR2: MGHDK, SYGVNS. DNA of the CDR3: TGTGCCAGCAGTGCATCAGAGCATTCTAGCGGTGGCTACGAGCAGTACTTC. Translation gives CASSASEHSSGGYEQYF.

The chain is built from TRBV7-2 and TRBJ1-6; 7 bases align to TRBD1. The CDR3 runs 15 residues. The V gene's germline CDR1 is SGHTA and CDR2 FQGNSA. Unmatched junction bases numbered 7, after V lost 5 bases and J lost 6 bases. The CDR3 sequence is CASSHPTGINSPLHF. The CDR3 bases are TGTGCCAGCAGCCACCCGACAGGGATTAATTCACCCCTCCACTTT.

V and J are TRBV28 and TRBJ2-3; TRBD2 aligns across 11 bases. Germline V CDR1 and CDR2: MDHEN, SYDVKM. CDR3 length: 15 amino acids. The junction had 5 bases not matched to a gene; V was cut back by 5 bases and J by 4 bases. The CDR3 DNA reads TGTGCCAGCAGTCTTAGCGGGAGGGCAGCAGATACGCAGTATTTT. Amino acid sequence: CASSLSGRAADTQYF.

This clone appeared a few times. The chain links TRBV19 to TRBJ2-7; weak D call: TRBD2 (5 bases). Germline lookup yields CDR1 LNHDA and CDR2 SQIVND (reference sequence). The CDR3 contains 16 residues. Trimming removed 6 bases from V and 2 bases from J, with 20 bases in between. This CDR3 reads CASSPNLVREPYEQYF. CDR3 nucleotide sequence: TGTGCCAGTAGCCCCAATCTGGTAAGGGAGCCCTACGAGCAGTACTTC.

The chain has TRBV11-3 and TRBJ2-3, with 8 bases that match TRBD2. This CDR3 is 16 amino acids long. After removal of 3 bases from V and 3 bases from J, the junction contained 8 bases not matched to a gene. Germline CDR1 is SGHNT and CDR2 is YENEEA. CDR3 region: CASSFGSGSHTDTQYF. CDR3 sequence (DNA): TGTGCCAGCAGCTTCGGGAGCGGGAGTCATACAGATACGCAGTATTTT.

V gene TRBV5-1 combines with J gene TRBJ2-2, with D perhaps matching TRBD1 (5 bases). Trimming took 3 bases from V and 7 from J, leaving 7 bases between them. The V gene's germline CDR1 is SGHRS and CDR2 YFSETQ. The CDR3 totals 12 residues. CDR3 protein: CASSSGIGELFF. Written as DNA, the CDR3 is TGCGCCAGCAGCTCAGGGATCGGGGAGCTGTTTTTT.

The chain links TRBV3-1 (or the pseudogene TRBV3-2) to TRBJ1-2, with 9 positions matching TRBD1. V trimming: 3 bases; J trimming: 4 bases; junction bases outside the gene matches: 6. The CDR3 extends over 15 amino acids. The germline CDR1 and CDR2 sequences are LGHDT and YNNKEL (reference sequence). For the CDR3, the DNA is TGTGCCAGCAGCCACAGGACAGGGGACAGCTATGGCTACACCTTC. Translation: CASSHRTGDSYGYTF.

The chain joins TRBV7-9 to TRBJ2-7, with 8 positions matching TRBD2. The CDR3 spans 14 residues. J was trimmed by 5 bases and V by 4 bases; bases with no gene match: 7. Germline loops: CDR1 SEHNR, CDR2 FQNEAQ (reference sequence). The CDR3 loop reads CASSSTSGPNEQYF. CDR3 DNA sequence: TGTGCCAGCAGCTCCACTAGCGGACCTAACGAGCAGTACTTC.

The rearrangement links TRBV27 to TRBJ1-2; a weak D match, TRBD1 (6 bases). Germline V gene lookup returns CDR1 MNHEY and CDR2 SMNVEV (reference sequence). The CDR3 totals 14 residues. Trimming cost V 2 bases and J 8 bases, with 15 bases left between them. The CDR3 bases are TGTGCCAGCAGTTTAAGAGGGGGGGGCGGGGGCTACACCTTC. This translates into CASSLRGGGGGYTF.

This chain's CDR3 is CATSTGSNEKLFF. The CDR3 bases are TGTGCCACCAGTACAGGCAGTAATGAAAAACTGTTTTTT. The chain joins TRBV24-1 to TRBJ1-4; a possible D gene is TRBD1 (5 bases). Germline values: CDR1 KGHDR, CDR2 SFDVKD. This CDR3 spans 13 amino acids. V gave up 6 bases and J gave up 4 bases, with 8 bases separating them.

This chain joins TRBV28 and TRBJ2-1, with 9 bases aligning to TRBD2. After removal of 8 bases from V and 9 bases from J, the junction contained 11 bases not matched to a gene. This CDR3 is built from 14 residues. Germline CDR1 MDHEN, CDR2 SYDVKM. CDR3 nucleotides: TGTGCCAGCCATAGCGGGAGACTTAGCAGTGAGCAGTTCTTC. This translates into CASHSGRLSSEQFF.

V is TRBV27 and J is TRBJ2-1, with 9 positions matching TRBD2. CDR3 length: 16 residues. Germline V CDR1 and CDR2: MNHEY, SMNVEV (reference sequence). V shed 6 bases and J 2 bases; nucleotides not matched to a gene: 8. CDR3 protein: CASRPTSGIPYNEQFF. CDR3 coding DNA: TGTGCCAGCAGACCGACTAGCGGCATCCCCTACAATGAGCAGTTCTTC.

The CDR3 DNA follows: TGCGCCAGCAGCCAAGTCCAGGGGGATAACTATGGCTACACCTTC. The encoded protein is CASSQVQGDNYGYTF. The chain joins TRBV4-1 to TRBJ1-2; 7 nucleotides line up with TRBD1. The CDR3 is 15 amino acids. Trimming removed 1 base from V and 1 base from J; junction bases left unmatched: 3. The germline gives CDR1 MGHRA, CDR2 YSYEKL.

This chain joins TRBV6-1 and TRBJ2-7; a weak D match, TRBD2 (6 bases). The CDR3 spans 15 residues. V lost 1 base and J lost 3, with 13 bases in between. CDR1 MNHNS and CDR2 SASEGT come from the germline V gene. DNA for the CDR3: TGTGCCAGCAGTGAAGGCGGGACGGGAAACTACGAGCAGTACTTC. The encoded protein is CASSEGGTGNYEQYF.

The chain links TRBV29-1 to TRBJ2-7, with 9 positions matching TRBD2. The CDR3 spans 12 residues. Trimming at V came to 4 bases and at J to 5 bases, leaving 3 bases not matched to a gene. Germline values: CDR1 SQVTM, CDR2 ANQGSEA. CDR3 nucleotide sequence: TGCAGCGTTGTTAGCGGGAGTCACGAGCAGTACTTC. It specifies CSVVSGSHEQYF.

The chain is built from TRBV29-1 and TRBJ2-7; D is possibly TRBD2 (6 bases). The V gene lost 5 bases and the J gene lost 4 bases, with 18 bases spanning the gap. Germline values: CDR1 SQVTM, CDR2 ANQGSEA. The CDR3 runs 14 residues. The CDR3 bases are TGCAGCGTTCAATCTCCGGGACTCCCGTACGAGCAGTACTTC. Its translation: CSVQSPGLPYEQYF.

J is TRBJ2-7 and V is TRBV2; D gene uncertain. This CDR3 is built from 16 residues. With 1 base removed from V and 5 bases from J, the gap between germline ends came to 18 bases. Germline CDR1 and CDR2: SNHLY and FYNNEI. The CDR3 DNA reads as TGTGCCAGCAGTGAAGGTTTTGACATAGTCCCTGACGAGCAGTACTTC. Its translation is CASSEGFDIVPDEQYF.

V and J are TRBV18 and TRBJ1-5; 8 bases match TRBD1. V was pared by 0 bases and J by 5 bases, with 3 bases of the junction left unmatched. This CDR3 is built from 15 residues. Germline CDR1 reads KGHSH; CDR2 reads LQKENI. The DNA for the CDR3 is TGTGCCAGCTCACCACCTACAGGGGGTCATCAGCCCCAGCATTTT. The encoded protein is CASSPPTGGHQPQHF.